This entry concerns a single T cell receptor beta chain. These data belong to a study of CD8+CD57+ T cells in acquired aplastic anemia. Study-wide context: Recorded DNA amounts for sorted CD4+ and CD8+ cells had an average of 3.2 ug.

It was genomic DNA that served as the template for profiling TCR beta VDJ and CDR3. One entry per CDR3 protein, called by TCRdb with MiXCR from the reads. The sample includes 180,000 or so distinct CDR3 sequences, about three fifths of them seen just once. Individuals selected for sequencing had exhibited CD8+CD57+ cell expansion on flow cytometry. None of the patients had been given any therapy when their blood was sampled. The TCR was taken from a human donor with aplastic anemia. The sample consisted of sorted CD4+, CD8+, or CD8+CD57+ T cells (not recorded which) from PBMCs.

CDR3 amino acids: CASSEDGVVGYTF. CDR3 sequence (DNA): TGTGCCAGCAGTGAGGATGGGGTCGTTGGCTACACCTTC. The chain carries TRBV12-3 or TRBV12-4 and TRBJ1-2; D ambiguous. The V end was cut by 5 bases, the J end by 7 bases, with 14 bases between. This CDR3 has 13 residues.